Included here is one T cell receptor beta chain sequence, with context. The sample is drawn from a study of blood T cell repertoires in COVID-19. The overall study: Samples of COVID-19 (acute and convalescent) were obtained from the United States, Italy and Spain. PBMCs, B-cell-depleted T cells, or T cells were the source of the cDNA or gDNA that made up the material.

The V gene lost 4 bases and the J gene lost 7 bases, with 11 bases spanning the gap. Per germline, CDR1 SGDLS and CDR2 YYNGEE. This CDR3 is 12 amino acids long. The data were produced by immunoSEQ multiplex PCR, yet TCRdb's version contains in-frame clones alone and is incomplete. The sample has approximately 170,000 clones; around 85% are singletons. Sequenced: peripheral blood. The origin of this receptor is a man older than 75 with COVID-19, enrolled during active disease. The chain uses TRBV9 and TRBJ1-2, with D possibly being TRBD1 (6 bases). DNA for the CDR3: TGTGCCAGCAGCCCACAGGGAACTGGCTACACCTTC. Protein sequence: CASSPQGTGYTF.